What follows is one T cell receptor beta chain and its context. Its cognate antigen is unknown. This entry comes from a study of OX40 agonist ivuxolimab in advanced cancers. Study-level background: Patients were given ivuxolimab, an antibody that agonizes OX40 (CD134). Study-level findings and limits: Antigen specificity remained undetermined for the expanded peripheral T cells.

Clones were read by immunoSEQ multiplex PCR, and TCRdb kept only the in-frame ones, dropping some. The sample yields 100,000 or so clones, around 85% seen once. Baseline was the first blood sampling point, followed by cycle 4 day 1 and cycle 7 day 1. The germline gives CDR1 SGHRS, CDR2 YFSETQ. This CDR3 region has 15 residues. Trimming took 6 bases from V and 0 from J, leaving 14 bases between them. This sequence originates from an adult with an advanced solid tumor such as melanoma, head and neck, liver or kidney cancer. The sample here was CD4+ or CD8+ T cells sorted from blood, taken in a trial of the OX40 agonist ivuxolimab. This chain uses TRBV5-1 with TRBJ2-3; a possible D gene is TRBD1 (5 bases). CDR3 nucleotides: TGCGCCAGCACCCTTCAGACAGACAGCACAGATACGCAGTATTTT. This translates into CASTLQTDSTDTQYF.